These 20 T cell receptor beta chains originate from one sample sequenced in a study of OX40 agonist ivuxolimab in advanced cancers. Sequencing was performed with immunoSEQ multiplex PCR; in TCRdb, only in-frame clones are kept and a portion is missing. The table shows just over 40,000 clones, with about 87% occurring only once. Sequenced here: CD4+ or CD8+ T cells sorted from blood, sampled in a trial of the OX40 agonist ivuxolimab. Every receptor here comes from an adult with an advanced solid tumor such as melanoma, head and neck, liver or kidney cancer.

This chain joins TRBV6-1 and TRBJ2-2, with D possibly matching TRBD1 (5 bases). The ends were cut back, 6 bases at V and 6 bases at J, with 14 bases in the middle. CDR3 length: 14 amino acids. Germline values: CDR1 MNHNS, CDR2 SASEGT. The DNA for the CDR3 is TGTGCCAGCAGAATCGACAGAAGGGCCGGGGAGCTGTTTTTT. Encoded protein: CASRIDRRAGELFF.

The CDR3 region has the DNA TGTGCCAGCAGCCCCCGATTACGGGCCCAAGAGACCCAGTACTTC. As protein: CASSPRLRAQETQYF. The chain links TRBV7-6 to TRBJ2-5; D gene unclear. CDR3 length: 15 amino acids. Trimming took off 5 bases at V and 1 base at J, with 14 bases between the two ends. Germline V CDR1 and CDR2: SGHVS, FNYEAQ.

The genes are TRBV7-2 and TRBJ2-2, with TRBD1 matching over 7 bases. Unmatched junction bases numbered 7, after V lost 5 bases and J lost 7 bases. The CDR3 length is 14 residues. Per the germline V gene, CDR1 is SGHTA and CDR2 is FQGNSA. The CDR3, as DNA: TGTGCCAGCAGCCCTCACAGGGGCGACGGGGAGCTGTTTTTT. Translation: CASSPHRGDGELFF. The entire variable domain, with the rest obtained from reference TRBV7-2 and TRBJ2-2, is as follows: GAGVSQSPSNKVTEKGKDVELRCDPISGHTALYWYRQSLGQGLEFLIYFQGNSAPDKSGLPSDRFSAERTGGSVSTLTIQRTQQEDSAVYLCASSPHRGDGELFFGEGSRLTVL.

The rearrangement links TRBV11-3 to TRBJ2-4; tentative D call: TRBD1 (5 bases). CDR1 is SGHNT and CDR2 is YENEEA in the germline V gene. The CDR3 is 14 amino acids. Trimming shortened V by 5 bases and J by 6 bases, and 14 bases separated the two germline ends. The CDR3 loop is CASSPRVPTNIQYF. The CDR3 coding sequence is TGTGCCAGCAGCCCCAGGGTCCCCACAAACATTCAGTACTTC. The full variable domain, completed using reference TRBV11-3 and TRBJ2-4, is EAGVVQSPRYKIIEKKQPVAFWCNPISGHNTLYWYLQNLGQGPELLIRYENEEAVDDSQLPKDRFSAERLKGVDSTLKIQPAELGDSAVYLCASSPRVPTNIQYFGAGTRLSVL.

This clone occurred a few times. The chain has TRBV10-2 and TRBJ2-2; perhaps TRBD2 as D (6 bases). CDR1 and CDR2 from the germline V gene are WSHSY and SAAADI. The CDR3 has 15 amino acids. V was cut by 0 bases and J by 5 bases, with 10 bases left in between. This chain's CDR3 is CASSESAGRTGELFF. For the CDR3, the DNA is TGCGCCAGCAGTGAGTCGGCAGGGAGGACCGGGGAGCTGTTTTTT.

The chain carries TRBV5-4 and TRBJ1-5; possibly TRBD1 for D (6 bases). This CDR3 is 16 amino acids long. Germline V gene sequence: CDR1 SGHNT, CDR2 YYREEE (reference sequence). Trimming left V 4 bases short and J 2 bases short, with 16 bases between. The CDR3 DNA sequence: TGTGCCAGCAGCCCAAACATGGACAGCCGCAATCAGCCCCAGCATTTT. It yields the protein CASSPNMDSRNQPQHF.

This chain connects TRBV6-6 to TRBJ2-1; weak D call: TRBD1 (7 bases). The length of the CDR3 is 14 residues. The V and J ends lost 6 bases and 7 bases respectively, with 16 bases between them. Germline V gene lookup returns CDR1 MNHNY and CDR2 SVGAGI (reference sequence). As DNA, the CDR3 is TGTGCCAGCAGCCCCGCGCGGGACAGTAATGAGCAGTTCTTC. Its translation is CASSPARDSNEQFF.

The sample holds one count of this clone. At one of its ends the junction is not consistent with the germline gene, which may arise from a read error. The sample contains more than one DNA sequence encoding this CDR3. The chain joins TRBV19 to TRBJ1-1; 8 bases are a match to TRBD1. The germline V gene encodes CDR1 LNHDA and CDR2 SQIVND (reference sequence). CDR3 length: 14 amino acids. CDR3 DNA: TGTGCCAGTGGCTGGACAGGGTTGAACACTGAAGCCTTCTTT. Amino acids: CASGWTGLNTEAFF.

In this sample, this clone turned up a few times. The chain couples TRBV7-8 to TRBJ2-1, with TRBD2 matching over 8 bases. The CDR3 sequence is 15 residues long. CDR1 is SGHVS and CDR2 is FQNEAQ in the germline V gene. Losses at the gene ends were 4 bases for V and 4 bases for J; bases not matched to a gene: 6. CDR3 loop: CASSSSGRAYNEQFF. CDR3 coding DNA: TGTGCCAGCAGCTCTAGCGGGCGTGCTTACAATGAGCAGTTCTTC.

Only one count was recorded for this clone. The V gene is TRBV29-1, the J gene TRBJ1-5, with no clear D. Germline V gene lookup returns CDR1 SQVTM and CDR2 ANQGSEA. V lost 4 bases and J 2 bases, leaving 9 bases between the germline ends. The CDR3 is 13 amino acids. This chain's CDR3 is CSVVPFGNQPQHF. As DNA, the CDR3 is TGCAGCGTTGTTCCGTTTGGCAATCAGCCCCAGCATTTT.

The chain has TRBV4-1 and TRBJ2-3; no clear D gene. Germline-derived CDR1 and CDR2 are MGHRA and YSYEKL. Trimming stripped 4 bases from V and 3 bases from J, with 8 bases between. The CDR3 runs 13 residues. The CDR3 nucleotides are TGCGCCAGCAGCCGGGCTTATACAGATACGCAGTATTTT. Protein: CASSRAYTDTQYF.

The chain links TRBV19 to TRBJ2-7; 10 positions match TRBD1. The germline gives CDR1 LNHDA, CDR2 SQIVND (reference sequence). V was clipped by 5 bases and J by 3 bases; unmatched bases: 4. The CDR3 is made up of 14 amino acids. The CDR3 nucleotides are TGTGCCAGTAGTTTCCGGGACAGGGGCTACGAGCAGTACTTC. Translation: CASSFRDRGYEQYF.

The genes are TRBV19 and TRBJ2-7; D not certain. Trimming stripped 3 bases from V and 4 bases from J, with 4 bases between. CDR3 length: 11 amino acids. From germline, CDR1 is LNHDA and CDR2 SQIVND (reference sequence). The CDR3 is CASSMPYEQYF. CDR3 nucleotide sequence: TGTGCCAGTAGTATGCCGTACGAGCAGTACTTC.

The gene calls are TRBV4-1 and TRBJ1-4, with D uncertain. The CDR3 is made up of 15 amino acids. CDR1 MGHRA and CDR2 YSYEKL come from the germline V gene. V lost 0 bases, J lost 13 bases, and 18 bases lay in between. CDR3 protein: CASSQDRTIGRGLFF. The CDR3, as DNA: TGCGCCAGCAGCCAAGATAGGACTATCGGGCGGGGACTGTTTTTT.

J is TRBJ1-1 and V is TRBV28, with 9 bases matching TRBD1. Per the germline V gene, CDR1 is MDHEN and CDR2 is SYDVKM. The CDR3 has 15 amino acids. The trim removed 10 bases at V and 0 bases at J, leaving 9 bases unmatched. CDR3 loop: CAINWDRVLNTEAFF. DNA for the CDR3: TGTGCCATCAATTGGGACAGGGTATTGAACACTGAAGCTTTCTTT.

Worth noting for this clone: One junction end does not reproduce the germline sequence, and a read error may be involved. Additional DNA sequences in this sample encode the identical CDR3. The CDR3 nucleotides read TGTGCCAGTACTATAGTAGCGGGGCTACTCTACGAGCAGTACTTC. It yields the protein CASTIVAGLLYEQYF. The chain is built from TRBV19 and TRBJ2-7; TRBD2 agrees at 8 bases. The germline gives CDR1 LNHDA, CDR2 SQIVND (reference sequence). The CDR3 is 15 residues long.

The chain has TRBV15 and TRBJ2-1, with D maybe TRBD2 (6 bases). V shed 1 base and J shed 7 bases, with 17 bases lying between them. CDR1 is LNHNV, CDR2 YYDKDF, per germline (reference sequence). This CDR3 has 16 amino acids. The CDR3, as DNA: TGTGCCACCAGCAGAGTGGCCTTACTGGAGGGGAATGAGCAGTTCTTC. Amino acid sequence: CATSRVALLEGNEQFF.

This chain's CDR3 is CASSGDHNQPQHF. The DNA of the CDR3 is TGTGCCAGCAGTGGGGACCACAATCAGCCCCAGCATTTT. The V gene is TRBV2, the J gene TRBJ1-5, with D maybe TRBD1 (5 bases). The CDR3 contains 13 residues. V was cut by 4 bases and J by 3 bases, with 7 bases left in between. Germline lookup yields CDR1 SNHLY and CDR2 FYNNEI.

This clone was observed a single time. The chain employs TRBV2 and TRBJ2-3; possibly TRBD2 for D (6 bases). V lost 7 bases and J lost 2, with 16 bases in between. The CDR3 has 15 amino acids. The V gene's germline CDR1 is SNHLY and CDR2 FYNNEI. The DNA for the CDR3 is TGTGCCAGCAAGCGGGCGGGTCTAAACACAGATACGCAGTATTTT. Translating it yields CASKRAGLNTDTQYF. Supplemented by reference TRBV2 and TRBJ2-3, the full variable domain reads EPEVTQTPSHQVTQMGQEVILRCVPISNHLYFYWYRQILGQKVEFLVSFYNNEISEKSEIFDDQFSVERPDGSNFTLKIRSTKLEDSAMYFCASKRAGLNTDTQYFGPGTRLTVL.

The genes are TRBV7-3 and TRBJ2-1; 10 bases agree with TRBD2. Germline V CDR1 and CDR2: SGHTA, FQGTGA. The CDR3 sequence is 15 residues long. V lost 2 bases to trimming and J lost 6 bases; unmatched junction nucleotides: 4. CDR3 in amino acids: CASSLPGLAVNEQFF. As DNA, the CDR3 is TGTGCCAGCAGCTTACCAGGACTAGCGGTCAATGAGCAGTTCTTC.